A single sample is the source of the 17 T cell receptor beta chains below, sequenced in a study of blood T cells in healthy people across ages. Through a sample-barcoded 5' primer and a J-beta primer mix, a second PCR was run for roughly 6 to 12 cycles. TCRdb redid the calling of the 5' RACE reads with MiXCR, one entry per CDR3 protein. The sample records about 1.1 million distinct CDR3 sequences, more than 30% being singletons. The material sequenced was blood. The source of these receptors is a young man in good health.

The sample holds many counts of this clonotype. V gene TRBV6-5 combines with J gene TRBJ2-3; a possible D gene is TRBD2 (5 bases). Trimming pared 6 bases from V and 0 bases from J, leaving 13 bases between. The CDR3 is made up of 15 amino acids. Germline V gene lookup returns CDR1 MNHEY and CDR2 SVGAGI. The CDR3 nucleotides read TGTGCCAGCAGGCGCGACTATGGGAGCACAGATACGCAGTATTTT. It specifies CASRRDYGSTDTQYF.

V gene TRBV20-1 combines with J gene TRBJ1-1; D remains unclear. V lost 3 bases to trimming and J lost 1 base, with 9 bases between them. The CDR3 spans 13 residues. The germline V gene has CDR1 DFQATT and CDR2 SNEGSKA (reference sequence). In nucleotides, the CDR3 is TGCAGTGCTAGTAGGGAAGCGAACACTGAAGCTTTCTTT. It specifies CSASREANTEAFF.

This clonotype was detected a few times. The gene calls are TRBV4-3 and TRBJ2-5; 9 nucleotides match TRBD2. Germline-derived CDR1 and CDR2 are LGHNA and YSLEER. This CDR3 is 15 amino acids long. Trimming removed 0 bases from V and 7 bases from J; junction bases left unmatched: 6. The CDR3 DNA reads TGCGCCAGCAGCCAAGAAGGGACTAGCCGGGGGACCCAGTACTTC. Translated: CASSQEGTSRGTQYF.

This clonotype was observed a handful of times. V gene TRBV5-6 combines with J gene TRBJ2-1, with TRBD2 identical over 10 bases. The V gene's germline CDR1 is SGHDT and CDR2 YYEEEE. V was clipped by 9 bases and J by 6 bases; unmatched bases: 15. This CDR3 spans 16 amino acids. As DNA, the CDR3 is TGTGCCACTCATCCCGCGGCACTAGCGGGGATCAATGAGCAGTTCTTC. Amino acids: CATHPAALAGINEQFF.

This clonotype came up a few times. The V call is TRBV6-6, the J call TRBJ2-5; possible D gene TRBD1, 6 bases. The germline V gene encodes CDR1 MNHNY and CDR2 SVGAGI (reference sequence). The length of the CDR3 is 13 residues. V was clipped by 8 bases and J by 2 bases, with 12 bases between them. CDR3 protein: CASVGAVQETQYF. The CDR3 DNA sequence: TGTGCCAGCGTGGGGGCTGTACAAGAGACCCAGTACTTC.

Concerning this clonotype itself: Relative to the germline gene, one junction end is altered; a read error may explain this. The V call is TRBV4-3, the J call TRBJ2-3; D could derive from TRBD1 or TRBD2 (6 bases each). The CDR3 runs 13 residues. Germline V gene sequence: CDR1 LGHNA, CDR2 YSLEER. The CDR3 coding sequence is TGCGCCAGCAGCCCGAGGGGGGCAGATACGCTGTATTTT. Translation: CASSPRGADTLYF.

The rearrangement joins TRBV27 to TRBJ2-7; D may be TRBD2 (6 bases). CDR1 is MNHEY and CDR2 is SMNVEV in the germline V gene (reference sequence). The V and J ends lost 6 bases and 3 bases respectively, with 15 bases between them. This CDR3 has 14 amino acids. The CDR3 coding sequence is TGTGCCAGCAGGCTCCACGGGGGAAGCTACGAGCAGTACTTC. Translation: CASRLHGGSYEQYF.

The V gene is TRBV4-3, the J gene TRBJ2-1; 13 bases are shared with TRBD2. The CDR3 length is 19 residues. Germline CDR1 is LGHNA and CDR2 is YSLEER. V shed 0 bases, J shed 4 bases, and the junction held 9 bases outside the gene matches. CDR3 sequence (DNA): TGCGCCAGCAGCCAAGAAGGGACTAGCGGGGCCTCAGATTACAATGAGCAGTTCTTC. Its protein is CASSQEGTSGASDYNEQFF.

This clonotype was recorded only once. The V gene is TRBV6-6, the J gene TRBJ2-2; 11 bases are a match to TRBD2. The germline V gene has CDR1 MNHNY and CDR2 SVGAGI (reference sequence). The CDR3 consists of 17 residues. Losses at the gene ends were 6 bases for V and 4 bases for J; bases not matched to a gene: 10. CDR3 sequence: CASSLAGGRSVTGELFF. CDR3 in DNA: TGTGCCAGCAGCCTAGCGGGGGGCCGATCAGTCACCGGGGAGCTGTTTTTT.

This clonotype was recorded a few times. The chain combines TRBV6-1 with TRBJ2-1; 11 bases map to TRBD2. In germline, CDR1 is MNHNS, CDR2 SASEGT. The CDR3 runs 15 residues. With V trimmed by 5 bases and J by 6 bases, 6 bases remained unmatched. The CDR3 DNA reads TGTGCCAGCAGTTTTACTAGCGGGGGCTTCAATGAGCAGTTCTTC. This translates into CASSFTSGGFNEQFF.

This clonotype was seen a handful of times. The chain is built from TRBV7-2 and TRBJ2-7, with TRBD1 matching 7 bases. The CDR3 extends over 16 amino acids. V gave up 5 bases and J gave up 0 bases; unmatched junction bases: 10. Per the germline V gene, CDR1 is SGHTA and CDR2 is FQGNSA. This CDR3 is CASSTRTGLSSYEQYF. As DNA, the CDR3 is TGTGCCAGCAGCACCAGGACAGGCCTTAGCTCCTACGAGCAGTACTTC.

The V and J genes are TRBV3-1 and TRBJ2-3; no definite D call. Germline loops: CDR1 LGHDT, CDR2 YNNKEL (reference sequence). Trimming removed 4 bases from V and 4 bases from J, with 15 bases in between. The CDR3 length is 15 residues. CDR3 protein: CASSPRPLVADTQYF. For the CDR3, the DNA is TGTGCCAGCAGCCCCCGGCCTCTAGTGGCAGATACGCAGTATTTT.

This clonotype was detected ten times or more. The chain employs TRBV10-3 and TRBJ1-2; D gene uncertain. The CDR3 has 11 residues. The V end lost 9 bases, the J end lost 2 bases, and 7 bases lay between the germline ends. In germline, CDR1 is ENHRY, CDR2 SYGVKD. CDR3 bases: TGTGCCATTTCCGCCAACTATGGCTACACCTTC. Protein sequence: CAISANYGYTF.

This clonotype occurred a few times. The gene calls are TRBV21-1 and TRBJ1-1; TRBD1, the table's D call, was not compared with the DNA. TRBV21-1 is assigned pseudogene status. The CDR3 spans 15 residues. The DNA of the CDR3 is TGTGCCAGCAGCAAAAATGGGGGTTTACATAGTGAAGCTTTCTTT. As protein: CASSKNGGLHSEAFF.

CDR3 coding DNA: TGCAGTGCTCCGAGCGGGACTAGCGGGGAGGCAGATACGCAGTATTTT. This sequence encodes CSAPSGTSGEADTQYF. This chain links TRBV20-1 with TRBJ2-3; 13 positions match TRBD2. The CDR3 runs 16 residues. Looked up from germline, CDR1 is DFQATT and CDR2 is SNEGSKA (reference sequence). Unmatched junction bases numbered 9, after V lost 5 bases and J lost 4 bases.

This clonotype was seen only once. Relative to the germline gene, one junction end is altered; a read error may explain this. This sequence joins TRBV7-2 and TRBJ2-3; no definite D call. CDR3 size: 15 residues. Germline V gene sequence: CDR1 SGHTA, CDR2 FQGNSA. Written as DNA, the CDR3 is TGTGCCAGCAGCTTAGACAGAGCAGCCCTTGATACGCTGTATTTT. It translates to CASSLDRAALDTLYF.

The chain couples TRBV2 to TRBJ1-2; the D is unclear. From germline, CDR1 is SNHLY and CDR2 FYNNEI. Trimming left V 1 base short and J 2 bases short, with 5 bases between. The CDR3 contains 13 residues. CDR3 in amino acids: CASSEERNYGYTF. In nucleotides, the CDR3 is TGTGCCAGCAGTGAAGAGAGAAACTATGGCTACACCTTC.